The 20 T cell receptor beta chains below come from one sample, sequenced in a study of T-cell reconstitution after alpha-beta-depleted transplantation in children (dated by TCRdb to about 2016). Libraries were prepared through PCR. The listed sequencing device is Illumina HiSeq 2500. TCR library preparation used molecular barcoding, with unique molecular identifiers applied to normalize quantification of the TCRbeta repertoire. TCRdb reran the public reads through fastp at Q25 and MiXCR, keeping productive beta chains. Rows are combined by CDR3 protein, so each entry shows the most common genes and DNA. The sample yields over 400,000 distinct CDR3 sequences; about 45% were counted once. Around a quarter of the sample is taken by the ten largest. The label giving this sample's treatment or condition can be read as: allogeneic hematopoietic cell transplantation with graft depleted of TCRalphabeta T cells and CD19 B cells.

Here the sequenced sample was PBMCs, taken before TCRalphabeta/CD19-depleted stem cell transplant. Every receptor here comes from a girl aged 2 to 10 with aplastic anemia, due to receive a stem cell transplant.

This clonotype has at least ten counts. This chain uses TRBV20-1 with TRBJ2-5; D tentatively reads TRBD1 or TRBD2 (5 bases each). The CDR3 extends over 16 amino acids. Trimming left V 2 bases short and J 4 bases short, with 20 bases between. CDR1 and CDR2 from the germline V gene are DFQATT and SNEGSKA (reference sequence). CDR3 nucleotide sequence: TGCAGTGCTAGATTTTCCAAGGGGAGCGTCGGAGAGACCCAGTACTTC. Protein sequence: CSARFSKGSVGETQYF.

Comments on this clonotype: A clone one base away is much larger, so this may be a read error. The J gene is TRBJ2-3, the V gene TRBV2, with D tentatively TRBD1 (6 bases). The CDR3 is 14 residues long. Trimming cost V 8 bases and J 10 bases, with 22 bases left between them. CDR1 is SNHLY and CDR2 is FYNNEI in the germline V gene. The CDR3 bases are TGTGCCAGCTACCCCTTGTTACAGGGAGAGCCGCAGTATTTT. Translating it yields CASYPLLQGEPQYF.

This clonotype appeared a few times. CDR3 residues: CSVVLTSGANVLTF. In DNA, the CDR3 is TGCAGCGTTGTACTCACCTCTGGGGCCAACGTCCTGACTTTC. The chain is built from TRBV29-1 and TRBJ2-6; no definite D call. Trimming shortened V by 4 bases and J by 0 bases, and 7 bases separated the two germline ends. Germline assignment: CDR1 SQVTM and CDR2 ANQGSEA. There are 14 residues in the CDR3.

This clonotype was found many times. The genes are TRBV10-3 and TRBJ2-3; 11 bases are a match to TRBD2. The V gene end was trimmed by 11 bases and the J gene end by 6 bases; junction bases not matched to a gene: 10. Germline V gene data show CDR1 as ENHRY and CDR2 as SYGVKD. The CDR3 runs to 14 residues. CDR3 region: CAVLSGRAGDTQYF. In DNA form, the CDR3 reads TGTGCCGTACTTAGCGGGAGGGCAGGGGATACGCAGTATTTT.

This chain links TRBV27 with TRBJ2-7, with 9 bases fitting TRBD1. The CDR3 runs 15 residues. Germline V gives CDR1 MNHEY, CDR2 SMNVEV (reference sequence). The junction had 6 bases not matched to a gene; V was cut back by 5 bases and J by 1 base. The CDR3 sequence: CASSTQGAGSYEQYF. The CDR3 DNA reads TGTGCCAGCAGTACACAGGGGGCGGGTTCCTACGAGCAGTACTTC.

The chain couples TRBV29-1 to TRBJ2-7; no clear D. CDR3 length: 11 residues. The V end lost 6 bases, the J end lost 2 bases, and 8 bases lay between the germline ends. Looked up from germline, CDR1 is SQVTM and CDR2 is ANQGSEA. CDR3 sequence reads: CSVIRAYEQYF. CDR3 in DNA: TGCAGCGTCATCCGGGCCTACGAGCAGTACTTC.

This clonotype was seen repeatedly, ten times or more. V usage is TRBV7-9 and J usage is TRBJ2-2, with 9 bases aligning to TRBD2. Germline V gene data show CDR1 as SEHNR and CDR2 as FQNEAQ (reference sequence). The CDR3 sequence is 17 residues long. V shed 1 base and J 0 bases; nucleotides not matched to a gene: 3. CDR3 sequence (DNA): TGTGCCAGCAGCTTAGGGGGACTAGCTGCGAACACCGGGGAGCTGTTTTTT. Amino acid sequence: CASSLGGLAANTGELFF.

Only a few counts were recorded for this clonotype. This chain connects TRBV14 to TRBJ2-2; D may match TRBD1 or TRBD2 (5 bases each). Germline CDR1 SGHDN, CDR2 FVKESK. Trimming removed 2 bases at V and 6 bases at J, with 16 bases between. The length of the CDR3 is 16 residues. The CDR3, as DNA: TGTGCCAGCAGCCAACCGGGACGGACACTGGCCGGGGAGCTGTTTTTT. This translates into CASSQPGRTLAGELFF. The complete variable domain, with remaining parts taken from reference TRBV14 and TRBJ2-2, reads EAGVTQFPSHSVIEKGQTVTLRCDPISGHDNLYWYRRVMGKEIKFLLHFVKESKQDESGMPNNRFLAERTGGTYSTLKVQPAELEDSGVYFCASSQPGRTLAGELFFGEGSRLTVL.

CDR3 DNA sequence: TGCGCCAGCAGCAGGGACGGGAGTCGATACCAAGAGACCCAGTACTTC. Translated, it gives CASSRDGSRYQETQYF. The V call is TRBV5-1, the J call TRBJ2-5; D may be TRBD2 (6 bases). The CDR3 covers 16 residues. Per the germline V gene, CDR1 is SGHRS and CDR2 is YFSETQ. Trimming took 4 bases from V and 0 from J, leaving 16 bases between them.

The chain uses TRBV5-1 and TRBJ2-3; D might be TRBD1 or TRBD2, each matching 6 bases. The CDR3 has 15 amino acids. Germline V lookup: CDR1 SGHRS, CDR2 YFSETQ. Trimming left V 3 bases short and J 2 bases short, with 13 bases between. CDR3 region: CASSSGGGITDTQYF. CDR3 bases: TGCGCCAGCAGCTCTGGAGGGGGGATCACAGATACGCAGTATTTT.

This clonotype appeared a few times. This chain links TRBV7-3 with TRBJ1-1; 7 positions agree with TRBD1. The J segment lost 7 bases and the V segment lost 5 bases, leaving 7 bases of the junction unmatched. This CDR3 is built from 13 residues. The germline gives CDR1 SGHTA, CDR2 FQGTGA. This CDR3 reads CASSAQGEGEAFF. CDR3 nucleotides: TGTGCCAGCAGCGCGCAGGGGGAGGGTGAAGCTTTCTTT.

The rearrangement links TRBV7-2 to TRBJ2-1, with D tentatively TRBD1 (5 bases). This CDR3 comprises 13 residues. Germline CDR1 and CDR2: SGHTA and FQGNSA. V lost 1 base and J lost 8, with 9 bases in between. The CDR3 nucleotides are TGTGCCAGCAGCTTAGTTTGGGGCGATGAGCAGTTCTTC. Translation gives CASSLVWGDEQFF.

This clonotype came up many times. The chain is built from TRBV6-1 and TRBJ2-7; tentatively, D is TRBD1 (5 bases). Deletions cut 3 bases from V and 4 bases from J, with 13 bases between. There are 14 residues in the CDR3. CDR1 MNHNS and CDR2 SASEGT come from the germline V gene. The DNA for the CDR3 is TGTGCCAGCAGTGACCCAGGGTATGTTTACGAGCAGTACTTC. Translating gives CASSDPGYVYEQYF.

The chain combines TRBV5-1 with TRBJ2-3, with a weak D call TRBD2 (6 bases). The CDR3 extends over 15 amino acids. Trimming shortened V by 0 bases and J by 2 bases, and 10 bases separated the two germline ends. Germline CDR1 SGHRS, CDR2 YFSETQ. The CDR3 loop reads CASSLAGRDTDTQYF. CDR3 in DNA: TGCGCCAGCAGCTTGGCCGGGCGGGACACAGATACGCAGTATTTT.

This clonotype has more than one count but fewer than ten. CDR3 sequence: CASSQDPAGQLSGNTIYF. Here the CDR3 DNA reads TGCGCCAGCAGCCAAGATCCGGCGGGACAGCTCTCTGGAAACACCATATATTTT. This sequence joins TRBV4-1 and TRBJ1-3; 7 nucleotides line up with TRBD1. The V gene end was trimmed by 0 bases and the J gene end by 0 bases; junction bases not matched to a gene: 8. Germline values: CDR1 MGHRA, CDR2 YSYEKL. The CDR3 runs to 18 residues.

This clonotype was seen many times. The chain has TRBV29-1 and TRBJ2-1; D perhaps matches TRBD1 (5 bases). CDR1 SQVTM and CDR2 ANQGSEA come from the germline V gene. The CDR3 spans 14 residues. The V gene lost 7 bases and the J gene lost 2 bases, with 15 bases spanning the gap. DNA of the CDR3: TGCAGCGGCAATTCTAGGGGCCCCTACAATGAGCAGTTCTTC. This encodes CSGNSRGPYNEQFF.

In this sample, this clonotype turned up a few times. The CDR3 spells CASSVSGGRSYEQYF. CDR3 bases: TGTGCCAGCAGCGTATCAGGGGGTCGCTCCTACGAGCAGTACTTC. The chain joins TRBV7-3 to TRBJ2-7; 7 positions match TRBD1. The ends lost 5 bases at V and 0 bases at J; junction bases unmatched: 7. The CDR3 loop spans 15 amino acids. Germline CDR1 is SGHTA and CDR2 is FQGTGA.

This clonotype showed up many times. The chain is built from TRBV5-1 and TRBJ2-1; 13 positions agree with TRBD2. V was clipped by 4 bases and J by 6 bases; unmatched bases: 7. CDR1 and CDR2 (germline): SGHRS, YFSETQ. The CDR3 sequence is 16 residues long. CDR3 in DNA: TGCGCCAGCAGCAGTACTAGCGGGAGGGCCGTCAATGAGCAGTTCTTC. Translated: CASSSTSGRAVNEQFF. Supplemented by reference TRBV5-1 and TRBJ2-1, the full variable domain reads KAGVTQTPRYLIKTRGQQVTLSCSPISGHRSVSWYQQTPGQGLQFLFEYFSETQRNKGNFPGRFSGRQFSNSRSEMNVSTLELGDSALYLCASSSTSGRAVNEQFFGPGTRLTVL.

The genes are TRBV5-1 and TRBJ2-3; 7 nucleotides line up with TRBD1. Germline V gene lookup returns CDR1 SGHRS and CDR2 YFSETQ. The V gene end was trimmed by 0 bases and the J gene end by 4 bases; junction bases not matched to a gene: 2. CDR3 length: 14 amino acids. CDR3 DNA sequence: TGCGCCAGCAGCTTGGGGACAGGCGCAGATACGCAGTATTTT. Amino acids: CASSLGTGADTQYF. The full variable domain, with the rest looked up from reference TRBV5-1 and TRBJ2-3, is KAGVTQTPRYLIKTRGQQVTLSCSPISGHRSVSWYQQTPGQGLQFLFEYFSETQRNKGNFPGRFSGRQFSNSRSEMNVSTLELGDSALYLCASSLGTGADTQYFGPGTRLTVL.

V gene TRBV6-1 combines with J gene TRBJ2-7, with D possibly matching TRBD1 (5 bases). The CDR3 consists of 15 residues. Trimming removed 6 bases from V and 0 bases from J, with 15 bases in between. Germline V lookup: CDR1 MNHNS, CDR2 SASEGT. The CDR3 spells CASRAPRQSSYEQYF. The DNA of the CDR3 is TGTGCCAGCAGGGCCCCACGACAGAGCTCCTACGAGCAGTACTTC.